These 14 T cell receptor beta chains were sequenced from one sample in a study of HIV-infected patients and healthy controls. Whole blood was used without fractionation, so all unsorted peripheral T cells were included. cDNA was made from about 510 ng RNA using alpha and beta constant primers. Separate chain-specific third strand synthesis with multiplexing indices produced the alpha and beta libraries. In TCRdb, the 5' RACE reads were re-called with MiXCR into one record per CDR3 protein. The data contain about 17,000 distinct CDR3 sequences, about a tenth of them singletons. Sequencing was performed on blood. The receptors were sampled from an adult in good health.

This clonotype came up a few times. The chain recombines TRBV6-5 with TRBJ2-7, with D perhaps given as TRBD1 or TRBD2 (5 bases each). Germline CDR1 reads MNHEY; CDR2 reads SVGAGI. This CDR3 is 14 amino acids long. V was pared by 5 bases and J by 5 bases, with 16 bases between. The DNA of the CDR3 is TGTGCCAGCAGTCCAGAGGGACGGGGCGACGAGCAGTACTTC. Amino acid sequence: CASSPEGRGDEQYF.

This clonotype was counted at least ten times. The chain couples TRBV4-3 to TRBJ2-2; a possible D gene is TRBD1 (6 bases). In germline, CDR1 is LGHNA, CDR2 YSLEER. Trimming removed 0 bases from V and 1 base from J, with 9 bases in between. There are 16 residues in the CDR3. For the CDR3, the DNA is TGCGCCAGCAGCCAAGACCAGACAGGGAACACCGGGGAGCTGTTTTTT. Protein: CASSQDQTGNTGELFF.

This clonotype was seen many times. V is TRBV5-5 and J is TRBJ2-2, with a weak D call TRBD2 (6 bases). Looked up from germline, CDR1 is SGHKS and CDR2 is YYEKEE (reference sequence). The CDR3 consists of 16 residues. Trimming took off 0 bases at V and 1 base at J, with 10 bases between the two ends. The CDR3 bases are TGTGCCAGCAGCTTGGTGGCGGGGCTGAACACCGGGGAGCTGTTTTTT. It codes for CASSLVAGLNTGELFF.

In DNA, the CDR3 is TGCGCCAGCAGCCAAACCCGGGACAGGGGTTCCTACGAGCAGTACTTC. Protein: CASSQTRDRGSYEQYF. The chain recombines TRBV4-1 with TRBJ2-7; 10 nucleotides match TRBD1. The V gene's germline CDR1 is MGHRA and CDR2 YSYEKL. V was pared by 2 bases and J by 1 base, with 5 bases of the junction left unmatched. The CDR3 is made up of 16 amino acids.

This clonotype appeared many times. The V call is TRBV20-1, the J call TRBJ2-1; a weak D match, TRBD1 (6 bases). The V gene's germline CDR1 is DFQATT and CDR2 SNEGSKA (reference sequence). The CDR3 contains 14 residues. V was pared by 0 bases and J by 3 bases, with 9 bases between. The CDR3 DNA sequence: TGCAGTGCTAGAGAGCCCAGGGGCTACAATGAGCAGTTCTTC. It translates to CSAREPRGYNEQFF.

This clonotype was detected only a few times. The J gene is TRBJ2-3, the V gene TRBV4-1; 7 bases agree with TRBD1. CDR1 and CDR2 from the germline V gene are MGHRA and YSYEKL. The CDR3 is 17 residues long. The trim removed 5 bases at V and 0 bases at J, leaving 11 bases unmatched. The CDR3 DNA reads as TGCGCCAGCAGCTACATCCCGACAGGGATAAGCACAGATACGCAGTATTTT. Amino acids: CASSYIPTGISTDTQYF.

Ten or more counts support this clonotype. The chain is built from TRBV6-5 and TRBJ2-3; TRBD2 is a possible D gene (6 bases). Germline CDR1 is MNHEY and CDR2 is SVGAGI. Trimming stripped 7 bases from V and 2 bases from J, with 16 bases between. The CDR3 extends over 15 amino acids. DNA of the CDR3: TGTGCCAGCACCGAGGTTAGCGGATACACAGATACGCAGTATTTT. Translating gives CASTEVSGYTDTQYF.

This clonotype was observed many times. The CDR3 bases are TGTGCCAGCAGGATGGGGACCGCGCCTAATTCACCCCTCCACTTT. Its protein is CASRMGTAPNSPLHF. J is TRBJ1-6 and V is TRBV2, with a possible D match to TRBD1 (5 bases). V was shortened by 6 bases and J by 6 bases, with 15 bases between the two germline ends. Germline lookup yields CDR1 SNHLY and CDR2 FYNNEI. This CDR3 has 15 amino acids.

This clonotype was seen a few times. The V call is TRBV6-5, the J call TRBJ2-7; D is undetermined. The CDR3 is 13 residues long. Between the trimmed V and J ends, which lost 6 bases and 0 bases, there was a span of 9 bases. The germline gives CDR1 MNHEY, CDR2 SVGAGI. The CDR3 loop is CASSPGSSYEQYF. The CDR3 bases are TGTGCCAGCAGCCCGGGTAGCTCCTACGAGCAGTACTTC.

This clonotype is medium-sized within its sample. The chain recombines TRBV12-3 or TRBV12-4 with TRBJ1-2, with D maybe TRBD1 (5 bases). Deletions cut 6 bases from V and 4 bases from J, with 15 bases between. The CDR3 extends over 14 amino acids. The CDR3 bases are TGTGCCAGCAGCAGGGACGCCGGGCCCTATGGCTACACCTTC. It yields the protein CASSRDAGPYGYTF.

Ten or more counts support this clonotype. The chain has TRBV5-4 and TRBJ1-1, with a weak D call TRBD1 (5 bases). Germline V gene data show CDR1 as SGHNT and CDR2 as YYREEE (reference sequence). V was cut by 4 bases and J by 6 bases, with 16 bases left in between. There are 14 residues in the CDR3. In DNA, the CDR3 is TGTGCCAGCAGCCCCGGCGGCAGGGACTCTGAAGCTTTCTTT. Its translation: CASSPGGRDSEAFF. The full variable domain, completed using reference TRBV5-4 and TRBJ1-1, is ETGVTQSPTHLIKTRGQQVTLRCSSQSGHNTVSWYQQALGQGPQFIFQYYREEENGRGNFPPRFSGLQFPNYSSELNVNALELDDSALYLCASSPGGRDSEAFFGQGTRLTVV.

This clonotype was recorded many times. The CDR3 region is CASSLQGAQGYGYTF. CDR3 sequence (DNA): TGCGCCAGCAGCTTACAGGGGGCGCAAGGCTATGGCTACACCTTC. This chain links TRBV5-1 with TRBJ1-2, with TRBD1 identical over 9 bases. J lost 4 bases, V lost 2 bases, and 6 bases had no gene match. The CDR3 has 15 residues. Germline CDR1 reads SGHRS; CDR2 reads YFSETQ.

This clonotype has more than one count but fewer than ten. This sequence joins TRBV10-3 and TRBJ2-3; D ambiguous. Between the trimmed V and J ends, which lost 4 bases and 6 bases, there was a span of 14 bases. CDR3 length: 14 amino acids. In germline, CDR1 is ENHRY, CDR2 SYGVKD. DNA for the CDR3: TGTGCCATCAGTGGCCTGGGTCAGATGGATACGCAGTATTTT. This codes for CAISGLGQMDTQYF.

This clonotype has at least ten counts. The V call is TRBV7-2, the J call TRBJ2-3; a possible D gene is TRBD2 (6 bases). Trimming stripped 1 base from V and 0 bases from J, with 8 bases between. The CDR3 sequence is 15 residues long. Germline V gene lookup returns CDR1 SGHTA and CDR2 FQGNSA. CDR3 nucleotides: TGTGCCAGCAGCTTAGACGGGACTAGCACAGATACGCAGTATTTT. Translation gives CASSLDGTSTDTQYF.